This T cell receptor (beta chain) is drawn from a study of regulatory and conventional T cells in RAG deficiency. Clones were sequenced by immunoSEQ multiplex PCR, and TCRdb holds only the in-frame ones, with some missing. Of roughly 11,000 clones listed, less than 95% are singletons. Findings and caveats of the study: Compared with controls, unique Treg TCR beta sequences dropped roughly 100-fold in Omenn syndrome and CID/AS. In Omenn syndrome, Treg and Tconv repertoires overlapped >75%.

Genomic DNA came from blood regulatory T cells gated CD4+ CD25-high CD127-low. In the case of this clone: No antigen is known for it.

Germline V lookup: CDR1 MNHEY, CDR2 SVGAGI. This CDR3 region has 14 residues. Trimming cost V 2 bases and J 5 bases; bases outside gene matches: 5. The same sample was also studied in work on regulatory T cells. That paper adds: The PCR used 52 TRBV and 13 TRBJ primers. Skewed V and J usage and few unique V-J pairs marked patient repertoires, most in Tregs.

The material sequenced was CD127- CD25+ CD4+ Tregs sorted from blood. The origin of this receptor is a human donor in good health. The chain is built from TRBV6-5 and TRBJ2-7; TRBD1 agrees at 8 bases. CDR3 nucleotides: TGTGCCAGCAGTTACGTTGCAGGGGGCCACGAGCAGTACTTC. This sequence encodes CASSYVAGGHEQYF.